The present T cell receptor beta chain was sequenced within a study of neurological immune-mediated disorders. This CDR3 is 16 amino acids long. V lost 5 bases to trimming and J lost 3 bases; unmatched junction nucleotides: 11. Per germline, CDR1 SGHRS and CDR2 YFSETQ. The method for making cDNA was 5'RACE, and it used 10-nucleotide random UMIs. One entry per CDR3 protein results from TCRdb running MiXCR on the 5' RACE reads. The data show roughly 44,000 distinct CDR3 sequences, with more than 5% seen just once and around 0.57% held by the top ten. The chain recombines TRBV5-1 with TRBJ2-3; 8 bases are shared with TRBD2. The clonotype originates from a woman in her forties in good health. Sequenced: CD4+ T cells from blood. CDR3 residues: CASRTQGVAGTDTQYF. CDR3 DNA: TGCGCCAGCAGGACTCAAGGGGTAGCGGGAACAGATACGCAGTATTTT.